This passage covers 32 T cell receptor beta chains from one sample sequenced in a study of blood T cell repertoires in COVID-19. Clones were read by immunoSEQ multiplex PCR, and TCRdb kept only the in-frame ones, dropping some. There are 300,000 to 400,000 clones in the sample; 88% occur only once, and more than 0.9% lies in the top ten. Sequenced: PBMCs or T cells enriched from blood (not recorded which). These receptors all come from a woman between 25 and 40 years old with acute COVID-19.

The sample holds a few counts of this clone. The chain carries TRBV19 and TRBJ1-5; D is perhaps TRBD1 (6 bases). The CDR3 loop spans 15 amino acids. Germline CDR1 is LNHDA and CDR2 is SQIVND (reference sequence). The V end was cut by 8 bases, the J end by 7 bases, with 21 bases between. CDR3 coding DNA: TGTGCCAGTGTGAAGGGGGAGGGAATCGGCCAGCCCCAGCATTTT. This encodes CASVKGEGIGQPQHF.

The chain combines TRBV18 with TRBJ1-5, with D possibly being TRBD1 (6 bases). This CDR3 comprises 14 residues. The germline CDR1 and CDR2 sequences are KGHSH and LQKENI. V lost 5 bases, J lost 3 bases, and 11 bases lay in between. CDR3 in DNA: TGTGCCAGCTCATCAGGACAGCACAATCAGCCCCAGCATTTT. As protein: CASSSGQHNQPQHF. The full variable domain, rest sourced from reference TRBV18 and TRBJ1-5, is NAGVMQNPRHLVRRRGQEARLRCSPMKGHSHVYWYRQLPEEGLKFMVYLQKENIIDESGMPKERFSAEFPKEGPSILRIQQVVRGDSAAYFCASSSGQHNQPQHFGDGTRLSIL.

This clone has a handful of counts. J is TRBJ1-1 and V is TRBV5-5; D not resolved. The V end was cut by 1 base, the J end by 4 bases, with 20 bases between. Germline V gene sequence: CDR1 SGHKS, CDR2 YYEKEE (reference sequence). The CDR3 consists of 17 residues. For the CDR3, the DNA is TGTGCCAGCAGCTTGAACGACCGGGTTGCGTATGTCACTGAAGCTTTCTTT. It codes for CASSLNDRVAYVTEAFF.

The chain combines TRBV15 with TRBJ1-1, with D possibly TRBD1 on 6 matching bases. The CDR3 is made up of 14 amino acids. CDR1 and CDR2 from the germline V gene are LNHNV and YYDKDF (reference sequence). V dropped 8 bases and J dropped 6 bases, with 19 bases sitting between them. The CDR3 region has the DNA TGTGCCACCGACAGCAGAGGGGGGGCCGCTGAAGCTTTCTTT. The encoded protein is CATDSRGGAAEAFF.

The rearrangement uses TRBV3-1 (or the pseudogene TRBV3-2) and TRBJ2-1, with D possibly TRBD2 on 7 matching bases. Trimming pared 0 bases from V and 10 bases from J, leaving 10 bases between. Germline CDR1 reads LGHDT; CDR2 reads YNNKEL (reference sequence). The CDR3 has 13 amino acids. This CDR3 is CASSQDWGGEQFF. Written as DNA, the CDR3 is TGTGCCAGCAGCCAAGATTGGGGGGGCGAGCAGTTCTTC.

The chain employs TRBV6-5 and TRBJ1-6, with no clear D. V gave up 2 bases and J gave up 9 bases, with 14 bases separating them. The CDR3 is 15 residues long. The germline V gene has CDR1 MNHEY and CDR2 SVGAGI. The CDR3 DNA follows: TGTGCCAGCAGTTACGGGAGCCAGTTTTTTTCACCCCTCCACTTT. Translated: CASSYGSQFFSPLHF.

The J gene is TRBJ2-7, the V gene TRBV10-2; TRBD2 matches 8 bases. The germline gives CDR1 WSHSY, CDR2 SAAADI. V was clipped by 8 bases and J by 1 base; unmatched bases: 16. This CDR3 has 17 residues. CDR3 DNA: TGCGCCAGCGCTCTCTTAGGAGGCGGGGGGCTTTCCTACGAGCAGTACTTC. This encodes CASALLGGGGLSYEQYF.

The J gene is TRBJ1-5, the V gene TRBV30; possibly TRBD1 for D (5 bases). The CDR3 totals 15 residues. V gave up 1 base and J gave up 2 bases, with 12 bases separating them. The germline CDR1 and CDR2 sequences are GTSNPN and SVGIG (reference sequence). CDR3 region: CAWSGGERGNQPQHF. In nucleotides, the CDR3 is TGTGCCTGGAGTGGGGGCGAAAGGGGCAATCAGCCCCAGCATTTT.

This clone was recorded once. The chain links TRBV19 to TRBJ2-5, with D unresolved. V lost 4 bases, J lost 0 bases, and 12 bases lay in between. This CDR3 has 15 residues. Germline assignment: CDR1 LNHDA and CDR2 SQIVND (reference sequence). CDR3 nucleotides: TGTGCCAGTAGTACTTACGACTGGAACCAAGAGACCCAGTACTTC. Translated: CASSTYDWNQETQYF. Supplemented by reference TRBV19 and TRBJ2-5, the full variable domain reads DGGITQSPKYLFRKEGQNVTLSCEQNLNHDAMYWYRQDPGQGLRLIYYSQIVNDFQKGDIAEGYSVSREKKESFPLTVTSAQKNPTAFYLCASSTYDWNQETQYFGPGTRLLVL.

The chain's CDR3 is CASSQDWLIANTGELFF. CDR3 sequence (DNA): TGTGCCAGCAGCCAAGATTGGCTTATTGCGAACACCGGGGAGCTGTTTTTT. The V and J genes are TRBV3-1 (or the pseudogene TRBV3-2) and TRBJ2-2; D call uncertain. This CDR3 is 17 amino acids long. V was pared by 0 bases and J by 0 bases, with 11 bases between. Germline CDR1 and CDR2: LGHDT and YNNKEL (reference sequence).

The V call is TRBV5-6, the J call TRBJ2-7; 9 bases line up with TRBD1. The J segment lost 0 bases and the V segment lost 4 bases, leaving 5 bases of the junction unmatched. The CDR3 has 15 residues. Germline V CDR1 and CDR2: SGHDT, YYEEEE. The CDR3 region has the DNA TGTGCCAGCAGCCACGGGACAGGGCTCTCCTACGAGCAGTACTTC. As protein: CASSHGTGLSYEQYF.

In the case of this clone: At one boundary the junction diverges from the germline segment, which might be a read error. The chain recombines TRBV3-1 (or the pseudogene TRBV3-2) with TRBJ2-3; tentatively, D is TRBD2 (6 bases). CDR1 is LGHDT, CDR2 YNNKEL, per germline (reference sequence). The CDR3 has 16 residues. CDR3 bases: TGTGCCAGCAGCCACCCAAAGGGACTTACTACAGAAACGCAGTATTTT. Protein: CASSHPKGLTTETQYF.

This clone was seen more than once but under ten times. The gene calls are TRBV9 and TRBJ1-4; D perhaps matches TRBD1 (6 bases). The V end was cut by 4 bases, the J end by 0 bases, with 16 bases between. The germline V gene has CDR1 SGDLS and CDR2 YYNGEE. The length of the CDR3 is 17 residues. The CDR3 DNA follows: TGTGCCAGCAGCCCTACTTTACAGGGCGCAACTAATGAAAAACTGTTTTTT. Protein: CASSPTLQGATNEKLFF.

The DNA for the CDR3 is TGTGCCAGCACCAAACGCCGGGGGACTAGCTCCTACAATGAGCAGTTCTTC. Translated, it gives CASTKRRGTSSYNEQFF. The V and J genes are TRBV28 and TRBJ2-1; 8 nucleotides match TRBD2. CDR1 MDHEN and CDR2 SYDVKM come from the germline V gene. The CDR3 runs 17 residues. V lost 7 bases, J lost 0 bases, and 11 bases stayed unmatched.

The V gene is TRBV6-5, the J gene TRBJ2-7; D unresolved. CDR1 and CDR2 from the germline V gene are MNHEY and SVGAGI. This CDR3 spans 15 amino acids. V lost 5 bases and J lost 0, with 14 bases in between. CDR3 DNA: TGTGCCAGCAGTCCCCGCCGGAGCAGCTCCTACGAGCAGTACTTC. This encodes CASSPRRSSSYEQYF.

The CDR3 spells CASSSPGLAGPGANVLTF. CDR3 nucleotide sequence: TGTGCCAGCAGCTCACCAGGACTAGCGGGACCGGGGGCCAACGTCCTGACTTTC. This chain joins TRBV7-3 and TRBJ2-6; TRBD2 matches 12 bases. Germline assignment: CDR1 SGHTA and CDR2 FQGTGA. V lost 4 bases and J lost 4; bases outside the gene matches: 8. This CDR3 is built from 18 residues.

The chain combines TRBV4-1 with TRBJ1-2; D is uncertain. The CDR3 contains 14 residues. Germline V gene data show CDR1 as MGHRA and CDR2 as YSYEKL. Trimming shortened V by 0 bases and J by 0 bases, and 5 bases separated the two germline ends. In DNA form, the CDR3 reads TGCGCCAGCAGCCAAGAAGTAGCTAACTATGGCTACACCTTC. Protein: CASSQEVANYGYTF.

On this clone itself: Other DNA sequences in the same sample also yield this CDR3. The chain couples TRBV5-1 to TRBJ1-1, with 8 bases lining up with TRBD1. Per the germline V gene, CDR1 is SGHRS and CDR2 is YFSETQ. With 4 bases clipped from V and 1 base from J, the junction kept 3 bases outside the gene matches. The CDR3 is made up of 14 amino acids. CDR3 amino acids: CASSGQGGNTEAFF. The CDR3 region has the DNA TGCGCCAGCAGCGGACAGGGCGGGAACACTGAAGCTTTCTTT.

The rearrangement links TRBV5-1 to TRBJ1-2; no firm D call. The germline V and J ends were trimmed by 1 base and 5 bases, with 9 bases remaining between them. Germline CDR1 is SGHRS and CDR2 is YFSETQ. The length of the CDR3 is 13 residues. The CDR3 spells CASSLSSGYGYTF. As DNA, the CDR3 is TGCGCCAGCAGCTTGAGCTCTGGTTATGGCTACACCTTC.

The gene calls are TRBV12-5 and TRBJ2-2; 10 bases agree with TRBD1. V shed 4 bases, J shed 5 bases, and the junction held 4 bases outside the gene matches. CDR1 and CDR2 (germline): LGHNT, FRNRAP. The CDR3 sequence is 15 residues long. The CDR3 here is CASGYRQGATGELFF. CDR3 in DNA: TGTGCTAGTGGTTACCGACAGGGGGCGACCGGGGAGCTGTTTTTT.

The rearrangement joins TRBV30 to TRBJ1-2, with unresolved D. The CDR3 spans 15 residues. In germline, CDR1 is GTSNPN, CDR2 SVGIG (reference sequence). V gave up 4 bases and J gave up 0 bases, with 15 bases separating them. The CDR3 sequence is CAWTNRQNSNYGYTF. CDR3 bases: TGTGCCTGGACCAACAGACAAAATTCTAACTATGGCTACACCTTC.

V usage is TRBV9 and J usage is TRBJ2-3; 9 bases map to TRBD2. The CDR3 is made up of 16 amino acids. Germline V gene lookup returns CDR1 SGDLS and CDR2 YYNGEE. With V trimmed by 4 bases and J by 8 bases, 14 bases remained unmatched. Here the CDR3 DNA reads TGTGCCAGCAGCTCCCGATTGGCGGGGGGGCCTGCTACGCAGTATTTT. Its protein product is CASSSRLAGGPATQYF.

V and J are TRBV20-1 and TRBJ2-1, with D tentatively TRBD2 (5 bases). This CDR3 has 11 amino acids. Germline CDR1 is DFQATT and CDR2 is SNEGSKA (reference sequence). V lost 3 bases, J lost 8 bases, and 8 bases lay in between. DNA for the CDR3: TGCAGTGCTAGCGACGGGGATGAGCAGTTCTTC. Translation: CSASDGDEQFF.

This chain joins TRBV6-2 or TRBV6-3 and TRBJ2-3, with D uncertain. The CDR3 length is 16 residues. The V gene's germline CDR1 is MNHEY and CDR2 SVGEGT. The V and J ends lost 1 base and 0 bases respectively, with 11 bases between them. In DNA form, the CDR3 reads TGTGCCAGCAGTTACTTCCCAGGAACGAGCACAGATACGCAGTATTTT. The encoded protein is CASSYFPGTSTDTQYF.

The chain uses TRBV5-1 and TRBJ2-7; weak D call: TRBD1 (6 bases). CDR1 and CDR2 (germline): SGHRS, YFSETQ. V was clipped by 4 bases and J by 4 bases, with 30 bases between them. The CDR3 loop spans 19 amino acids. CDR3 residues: CASSVYESEGRGHRYEQYF. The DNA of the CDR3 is TGCGCCAGCAGCGTGTACGAGAGTGAAGGCAGGGGCCATAGGTACGAGCAGTACTTC.

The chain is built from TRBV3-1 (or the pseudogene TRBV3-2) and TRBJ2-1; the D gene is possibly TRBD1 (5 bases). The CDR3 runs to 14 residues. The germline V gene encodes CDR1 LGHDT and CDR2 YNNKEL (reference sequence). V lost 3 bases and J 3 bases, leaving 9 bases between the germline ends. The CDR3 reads CASSHRAFYNEQFF. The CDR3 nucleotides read TGTGCCAGCAGCCACAGGGCTTTCTACAATGAGCAGTTCTTC.

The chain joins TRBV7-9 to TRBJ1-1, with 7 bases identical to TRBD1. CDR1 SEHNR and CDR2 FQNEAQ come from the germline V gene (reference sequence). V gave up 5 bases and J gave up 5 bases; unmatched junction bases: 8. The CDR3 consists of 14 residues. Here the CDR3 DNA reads TGTGCCAGCAGCGTAGGTGGACAGGCGACTGAAGCTTTCTTT. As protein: CASSVGGQATEAFF.

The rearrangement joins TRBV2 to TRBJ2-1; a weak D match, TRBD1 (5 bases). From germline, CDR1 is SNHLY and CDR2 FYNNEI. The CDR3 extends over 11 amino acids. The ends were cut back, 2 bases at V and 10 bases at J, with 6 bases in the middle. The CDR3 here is CASSEWGEQFF. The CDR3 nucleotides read TGTGCCAGCAGTGAATGGGGCGAGCAGTTCTTC.

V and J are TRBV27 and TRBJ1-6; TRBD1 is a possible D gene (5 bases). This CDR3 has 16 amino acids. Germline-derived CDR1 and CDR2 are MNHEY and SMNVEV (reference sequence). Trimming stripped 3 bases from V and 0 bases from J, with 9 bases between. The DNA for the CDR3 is TGTGCCAGCAGTTTTCTAAGGGGCTCCTATAATTCACCCCTCCACTTT. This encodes CASSFLRGSYNSPLHF.

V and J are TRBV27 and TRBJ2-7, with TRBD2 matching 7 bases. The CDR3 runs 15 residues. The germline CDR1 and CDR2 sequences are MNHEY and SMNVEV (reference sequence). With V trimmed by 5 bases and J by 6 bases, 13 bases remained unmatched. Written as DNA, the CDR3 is TGTGCCAGCAGTCCCCAACTGGGGAGGGCCGGCGAGCAGTACTTC. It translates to CASSPQLGRAGEQYF.

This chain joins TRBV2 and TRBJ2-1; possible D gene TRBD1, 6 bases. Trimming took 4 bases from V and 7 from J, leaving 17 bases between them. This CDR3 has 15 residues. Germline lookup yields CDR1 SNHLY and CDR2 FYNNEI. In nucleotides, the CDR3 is TGTGCCAGCAGTGTTGGTCAGGGGAGAGTTAATGAGCAGTTCTTC. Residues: CASSVGQGRVNEQFF.

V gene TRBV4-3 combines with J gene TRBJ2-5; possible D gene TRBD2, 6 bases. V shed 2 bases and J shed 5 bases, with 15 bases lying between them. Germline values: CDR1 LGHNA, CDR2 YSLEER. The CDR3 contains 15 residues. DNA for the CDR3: TGCGCCAGCAGCCAAAGCGGGCAGGGTGTCGAGACCCAGTACTTC. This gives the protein CASSQSGQGVETQYF.